A single sample gave rise to the 5 T cell receptor beta chains below, sequenced in a study of cytomegalovirus exposure and HLA in healthy donors. Researchers ran the PCR with 60 Vbeta and 13 Jbeta primers. Profiled with immunoSEQ multiplex PCR; TCRdb holds only in-frame clones, not every one. Its table lists around 100,000 clones. The sequenced sample was PBMCs. The receptors here all came from a man younger than 45 in good health and CMV-seronegative.

The rearrangement joins TRBV7-9 to TRBJ2-5; D gene ambiguous. The J call may be incorrect, as the DNA end agrees better with TRBJ2-7. The CDR3 extends over 14 amino acids. The germline gives CDR1 SEHNR, CDR2 FQNEAQ (reference sequence). The CDR3 reads CASSLDLSSYEQYF. Here the CDR3 DNA reads TGTGCCAGCAGCTTAGATCTGAGCTCCTACGAGCAGTACTTC.

V and J are TRBV7-9 and TRBJ1-5, with TRBD1 matching over 8 bases. The CDR3 is 14 residues long. The germline V gene has CDR1 SEHNR and CDR2 FQNEAQ (reference sequence). Trimming removed 5 bases from V and 5 bases from J; junction bases left unmatched: 5. The CDR3 DNA follows: TGTGCCAGCAGCACCGACAGGGGAGATCAGCCCCAGCATTTT. Protein: CASSTDRGDQPQHF.

V is TRBV7-3 and J is TRBJ2-2; 7 positions agree with TRBD2. V trimming: 1 base; J trimming: 3 bases; junction bases outside the gene matches: 2. CDR3 length: 15 amino acids. Germline CDR1 reads SGHTA; CDR2 reads FQGTGA. The CDR3 loop is CASSLMGGDTGELFF. CDR3 DNA: TGTGCCAGCAGCTTAATGGGGGGGGACACCGGGGAGCTGTTTTTT.

The chain has TRBV21-1 and TRBJ1-3. TRBV21-1 is shown as a pseudogene. This CDR3 region has 16 residues. The CDR3 reads CASSLPRGGSGNTIYF. For the CDR3, the DNA is TGTGCCAGCAGCCTTCCTCGGGGGGGCTCTGGAAACACCATATATTTT.

The chain has TRBV27 and TRBJ1-2; D is undetermined. Germline CDR1 MNHEY, CDR2 SMNVEV (reference sequence). V was clipped by 2 bases and J by 4 bases, with 11 bases between them. The CDR3 is 14 residues long. The CDR3 protein is CASSLGGETYGYTF. The CDR3 nucleotides read TGTGCCAGCAGTTTAGGTGGGGAGACCTATGGCTACACCTTC.